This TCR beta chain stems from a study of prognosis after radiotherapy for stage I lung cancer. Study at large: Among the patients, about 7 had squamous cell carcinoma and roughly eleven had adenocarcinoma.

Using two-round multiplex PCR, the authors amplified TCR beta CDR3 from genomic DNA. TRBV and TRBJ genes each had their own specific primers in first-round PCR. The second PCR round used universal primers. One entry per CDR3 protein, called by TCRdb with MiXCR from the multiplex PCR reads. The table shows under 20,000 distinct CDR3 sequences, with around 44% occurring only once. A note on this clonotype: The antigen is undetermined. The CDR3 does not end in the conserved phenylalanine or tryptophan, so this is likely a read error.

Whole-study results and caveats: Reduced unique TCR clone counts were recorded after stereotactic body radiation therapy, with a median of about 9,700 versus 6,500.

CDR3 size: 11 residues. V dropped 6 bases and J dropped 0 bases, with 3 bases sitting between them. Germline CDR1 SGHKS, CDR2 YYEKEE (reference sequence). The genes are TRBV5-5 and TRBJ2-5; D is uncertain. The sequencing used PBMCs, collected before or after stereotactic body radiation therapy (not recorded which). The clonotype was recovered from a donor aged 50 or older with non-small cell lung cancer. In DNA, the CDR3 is TGTGCCAGCATCTACCAAGAGACCCAGTACCTC. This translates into CASIYQETQYL.